The source of this T cell receptor beta chain is a study of CD8 T cells in Susac syndrome (dated by TCRdb to between 2018 and 2021). About the investigation overall: Repertoire sequencing was used to test whether CD8+ T cell activation and differentiation in Susac syndrome was antigen driven. CD8+ T cell repertoire clonality was compared between around eleven healthy donors, roughly 14 Susac syndrome patients and some 15 multiple sclerosis patients.

Peripheral blood CD8+ and CD4+ T cells from healthy donors, Susac syndrome patients and multiple sclerosis patients were profiled by high-throughput TCR beta sequencing. Treatment-naive patients with stable or active relapsing-remitting disease fulfilling revised McDonald criteria were used as multiple sclerosis controls. CD8+ TEMRA cells were enriched by FACS, while bulk CD8+ and CD4+ T cells were purified by magnetic negative isolation. Blood was collected in EDTA tubes and processed within 24 hours, with PBMCs isolated through density gradient centrifugation. PBMCs intended for TCR sequencing were cryopreserved in liquid nitrogen and were subsequently thawed in a 37 degrees C water bath. The sorted or isolated CD4+, CD8+ and CD8+ TEMRA cells had a purity of 90% or higher. Turning to this clonotype: Its target antigen remains unknown. The record has no base qualities; no much larger clone is one base away.

Broader findings and caveats from the paper: The number of individuals in the TCR sequencing and HLA analysis was acknowledged as relatively small.

RNA was extracted using the RNeasy kit, and about 0.45 to 1 microgram was reverse transcribed with random hexamers. The immunoSEQ multiplex PCR assay, which covers 54 Vbeta and 13 Jbeta segments, was used to amplify TCR beta CDR3 regions. To correct PCR amplification bias, a synthetic template baseline was used for both primer optimization and computational correction. In the source study's methods: Reads were assigned to V, D and J genes according to IMGT and analyzed in immunoSEQ Analyzer, with only productive sequences retained. Clonality was computed as one minus Shannon entropy normalized by log2 of the number of productive unique sequences. For each patient and control, public and private clones were evaluated among the 100 most prevalent clones. A clone was defined as Susac-specific if it was absent from the healthy and MS cohorts, from 950 to 1,300 published viral clones and from other ImmuneACCESS disease sequences. TCRdb cleaned the public reads at Q25 with fastp, built clones with MiXCR and kept in-frame beta chains. Duplicate CDR3 protein sequences are folded into a single record with the most common DNA and genes. None of the V and J calls come from the authors' own analysis; TCRdb made them. The sample data list 350,000 to 550,000 distinct CDR3 sequences, and around 85% of these were observed just once. Under 0.15% of the sample is in the top ten clones.

The CDR3 sequence holds 16 residues, the cysteine and phenylalanine included. CDR3 DNA is the only sequence kept; it has 48 bases, read in frame from the first base. Per the germline V gene, MNHNS is the CDR1 and SASEGT is the CDR2. Unmatched junction bases come to 4, with V trimmed by 1 base and J by 3 bases. The sequence was obtained from a human donor with multiple sclerosis. The sequence is built from TRBV6-1 and TRBJ2-3, with 10 central nucleotides matching TRBD2. The sample taken for sequencing was CD8+ T cells from PBMCs. The CDR3 protein: CASSEDLAGETDTQYF. The DNA reads as follows: TGTGCCAGCAGTGAAGATCTAGCGGGAGAAACAGATACGCAGTATTTT.